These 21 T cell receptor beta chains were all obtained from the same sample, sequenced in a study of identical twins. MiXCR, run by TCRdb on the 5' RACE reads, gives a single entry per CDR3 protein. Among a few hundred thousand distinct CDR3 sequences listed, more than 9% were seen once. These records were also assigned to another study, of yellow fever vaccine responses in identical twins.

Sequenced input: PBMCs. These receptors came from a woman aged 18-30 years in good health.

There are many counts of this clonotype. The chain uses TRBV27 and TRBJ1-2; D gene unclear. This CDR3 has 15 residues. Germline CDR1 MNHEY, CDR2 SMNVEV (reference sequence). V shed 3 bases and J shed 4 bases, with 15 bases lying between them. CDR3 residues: CASSFNKARGYGYTF. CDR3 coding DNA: TGTGCCAGCAGTTTTAATAAGGCGCGAGGCTATGGCTACACCTTC.

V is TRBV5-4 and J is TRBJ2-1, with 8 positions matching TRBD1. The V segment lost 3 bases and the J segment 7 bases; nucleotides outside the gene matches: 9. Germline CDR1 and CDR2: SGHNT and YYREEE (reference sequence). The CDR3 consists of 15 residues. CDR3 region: CASSSGTGSWNEQFF. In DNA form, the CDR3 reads TGTGCCAGCAGCTCCGGGACAGGATCTTGGAATGAGCAGTTCTTC.

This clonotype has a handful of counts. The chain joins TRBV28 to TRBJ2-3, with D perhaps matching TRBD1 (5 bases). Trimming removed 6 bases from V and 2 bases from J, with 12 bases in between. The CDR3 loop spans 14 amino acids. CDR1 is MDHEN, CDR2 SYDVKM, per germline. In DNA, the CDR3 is TGTGCCAGCAGCCGACAGAAAACCACAGATACGCAGTATTTT. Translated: CASSRQKTTDTQYF.

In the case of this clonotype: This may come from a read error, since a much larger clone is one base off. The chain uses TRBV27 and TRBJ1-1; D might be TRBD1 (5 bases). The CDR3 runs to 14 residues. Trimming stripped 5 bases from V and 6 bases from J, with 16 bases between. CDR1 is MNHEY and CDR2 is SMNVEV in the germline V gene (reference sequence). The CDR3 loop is CASSLRQFGPEAFF. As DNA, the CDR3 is TGTGCCAGCAGTCTCCGACAGTTCGGACCTGAAGCTTTCTTT.

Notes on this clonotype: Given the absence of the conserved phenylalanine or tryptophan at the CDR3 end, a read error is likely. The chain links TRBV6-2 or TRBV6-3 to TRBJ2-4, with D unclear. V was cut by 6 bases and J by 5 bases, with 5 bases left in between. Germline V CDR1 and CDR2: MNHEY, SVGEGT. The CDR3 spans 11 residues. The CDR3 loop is CASSQQNIQYL. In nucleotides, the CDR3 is TGTGCCAGCAGCCAACAAAACATTCAGTACTTA.

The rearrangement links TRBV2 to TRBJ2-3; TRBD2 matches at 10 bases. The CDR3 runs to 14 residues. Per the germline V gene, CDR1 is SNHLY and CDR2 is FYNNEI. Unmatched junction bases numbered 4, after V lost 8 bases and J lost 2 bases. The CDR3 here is CASRTSGLTDTQYF. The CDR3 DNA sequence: TGTGCCAGCCGGACTAGCGGCCTCACAGATACGCAGTATTTT.

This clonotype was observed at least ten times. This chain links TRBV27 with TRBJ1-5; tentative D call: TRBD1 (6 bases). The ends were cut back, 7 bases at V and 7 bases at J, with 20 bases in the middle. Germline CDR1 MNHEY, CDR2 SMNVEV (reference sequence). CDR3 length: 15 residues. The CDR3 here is CASTPLGAGGQPQHF. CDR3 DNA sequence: TGTGCCAGCACCCCCCTGGGGGCAGGTGGACAGCCCCAGCATTTT.

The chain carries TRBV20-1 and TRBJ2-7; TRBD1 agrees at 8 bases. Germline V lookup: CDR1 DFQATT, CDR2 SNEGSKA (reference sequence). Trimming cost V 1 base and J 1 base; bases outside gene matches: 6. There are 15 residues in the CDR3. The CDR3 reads CSARVLRQGSYEQYF. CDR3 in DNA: TGCAGTGCTAGAGTTCTGAGACAGGGGTCCTACGAGCAGTACTTC.

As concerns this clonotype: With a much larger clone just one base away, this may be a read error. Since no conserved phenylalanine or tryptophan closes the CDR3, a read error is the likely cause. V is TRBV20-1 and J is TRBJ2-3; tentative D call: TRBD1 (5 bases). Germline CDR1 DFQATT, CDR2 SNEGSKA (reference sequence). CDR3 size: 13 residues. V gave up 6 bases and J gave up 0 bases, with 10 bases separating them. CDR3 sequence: CSASDTSTDTQYS. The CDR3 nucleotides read TGCAGTGCCTCGGACACCAGCACAGATACGCAGTATTCT.

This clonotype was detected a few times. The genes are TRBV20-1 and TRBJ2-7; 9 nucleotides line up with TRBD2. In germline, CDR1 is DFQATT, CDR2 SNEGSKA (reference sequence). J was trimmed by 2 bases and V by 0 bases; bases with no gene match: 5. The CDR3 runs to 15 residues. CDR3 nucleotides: TGCAGTGCTAGAGATTTCAGCGGGAGGACCTACGAGCAGTACTTC. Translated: CSARDFSGRTYEQYF.

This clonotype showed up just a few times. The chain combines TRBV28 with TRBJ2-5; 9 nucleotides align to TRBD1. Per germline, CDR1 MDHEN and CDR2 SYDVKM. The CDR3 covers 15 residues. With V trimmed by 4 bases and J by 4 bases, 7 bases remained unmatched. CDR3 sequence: CASSYVRTGVETQYF. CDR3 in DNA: TGTGCCAGCAGTTACGTAAGGACAGGGGTAGAGACCCAGTACTTC.

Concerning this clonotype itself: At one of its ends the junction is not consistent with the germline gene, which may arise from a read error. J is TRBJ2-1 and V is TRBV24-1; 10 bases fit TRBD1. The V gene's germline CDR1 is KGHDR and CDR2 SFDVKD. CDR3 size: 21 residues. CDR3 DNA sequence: TGTGCGACCATTGACCAAACCGGGACAGGGGAATGGGGTAGAGGTTACAATGAGCAGTTCTTC. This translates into CATIDQTGTGEWGRGYNEQFF.

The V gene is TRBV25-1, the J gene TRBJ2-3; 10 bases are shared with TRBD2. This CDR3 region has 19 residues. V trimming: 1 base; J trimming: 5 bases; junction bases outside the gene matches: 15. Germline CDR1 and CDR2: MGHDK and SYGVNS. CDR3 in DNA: TGTGCCAGCAGTGAATTGGGCACTAGCGGGAAGGTCGGTCGAGATACGCAGTATTTT. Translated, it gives CASSELGTSGKVGRDTQYF.

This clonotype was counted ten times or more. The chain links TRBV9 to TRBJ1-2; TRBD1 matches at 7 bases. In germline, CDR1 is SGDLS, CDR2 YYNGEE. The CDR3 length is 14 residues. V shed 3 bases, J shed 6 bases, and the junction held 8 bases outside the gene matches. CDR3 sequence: CASSASDRVHGYTF. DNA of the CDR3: TGTGCCAGCAGCGCCTCAGACAGGGTCCATGGCTACACCTTC.

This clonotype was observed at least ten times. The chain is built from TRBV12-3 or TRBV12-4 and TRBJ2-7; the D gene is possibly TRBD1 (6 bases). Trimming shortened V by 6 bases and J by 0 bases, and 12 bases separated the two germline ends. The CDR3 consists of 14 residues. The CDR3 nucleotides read TGTGCCAGCAGCAAGGACAGTATCTCCTACGAGCAGTACTTC. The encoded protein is CASSKDSISYEQYF.

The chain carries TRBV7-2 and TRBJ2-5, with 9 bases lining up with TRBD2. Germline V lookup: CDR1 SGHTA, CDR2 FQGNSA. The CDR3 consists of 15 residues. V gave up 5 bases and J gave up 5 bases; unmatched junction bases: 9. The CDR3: CASSNLAGYLETQYF. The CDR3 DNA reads TGTGCCAGCAGCAACCTAGCGGGGTACCTCGAGACCCAGTACTTC.

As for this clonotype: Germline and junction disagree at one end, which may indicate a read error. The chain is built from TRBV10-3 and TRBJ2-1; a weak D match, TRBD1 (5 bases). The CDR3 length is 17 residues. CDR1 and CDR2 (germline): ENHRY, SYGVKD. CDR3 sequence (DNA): TGTGCCATCAGTGAGTCAAGGGGCAGGGCGATGTACAATGAGCTGTTCTTC. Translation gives CAISESRGRAMYNELFF.

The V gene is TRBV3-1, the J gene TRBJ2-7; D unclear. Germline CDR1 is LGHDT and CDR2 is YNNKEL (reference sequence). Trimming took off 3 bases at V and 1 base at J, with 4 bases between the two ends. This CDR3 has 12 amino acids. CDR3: CASSQMSYEQYF. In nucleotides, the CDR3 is TGTGCCAGCAGCCAGATGTCCTACGAGCAGTACTTC.

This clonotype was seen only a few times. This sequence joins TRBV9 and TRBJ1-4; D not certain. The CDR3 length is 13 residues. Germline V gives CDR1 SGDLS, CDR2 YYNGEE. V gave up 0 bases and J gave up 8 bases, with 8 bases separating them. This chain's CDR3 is CASSVAPGEKLFF. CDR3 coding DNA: TGTGCCAGCAGCGTAGCCCCCGGGGAAAAACTGTTTTTT. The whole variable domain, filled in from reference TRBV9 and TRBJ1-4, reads DSGVTQTPKHLITATGQRVTLRCSPRSGDLSVYWYQQSLDQGLQFLIQYYNGEERAKGNILERFSAQQFPDLHSELNLSSLELGDSALYFCASSVAPGEKLFFGSGTQLSVL.

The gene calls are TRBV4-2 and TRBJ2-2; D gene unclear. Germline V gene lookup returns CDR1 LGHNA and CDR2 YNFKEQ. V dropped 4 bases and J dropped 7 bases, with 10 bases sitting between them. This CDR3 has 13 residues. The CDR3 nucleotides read TGTGCCAGCAGCCTCGAAATCCGCGGGGAGCTGTTTTTT. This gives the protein CASSLEIRGELFF.

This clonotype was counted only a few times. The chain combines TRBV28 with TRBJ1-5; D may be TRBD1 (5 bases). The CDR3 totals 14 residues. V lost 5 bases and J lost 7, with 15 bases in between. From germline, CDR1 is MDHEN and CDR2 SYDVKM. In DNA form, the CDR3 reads TGTGCCAGCAGTCACCAGGGACTGGGGCAGCCCCAGCATTTT. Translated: CASSHQGLGQPQHF.